Listed here are 6 T cell receptor beta chains from one sample, sequenced in a study of blood T cell repertoires in COVID-19. The data were produced by immunoSEQ multiplex PCR, yet TCRdb's version contains in-frame clones alone and is incomplete. The sample has about 270,000 clones, roughly 85% seen once. Sequenced input: peripheral blood. These receptors originate from a young woman with acute or convalescent COVID-19.

The chain recombines TRBV4-2 with TRBJ1-2, with a weak D call TRBD1 (6 bases). The CDR3 runs 17 residues. V dropped 0 bases and J dropped 0 bases, with 14 bases sitting between them. Germline V CDR1 and CDR2: LGHNA, YNFKEQ. The CDR3 nucleotides read TGTGCCAGCAGCCAAGATGTTTCGGGACAAACTAACTATGGCTACACCTTC. It encodes CASSQDVSGQTNYGYTF.

This chain joins TRBV30 and TRBJ1-3; perhaps TRBD1 as D (6 bases). Trimming removed 1 base at V and 0 bases at J, with 16 bases between. The CDR3 is 17 residues long. The V gene's germline CDR1 is GTSNPN and CDR2 SVGIG (reference sequence). The DNA for the CDR3 is TGTGCCTGGAGTGCACCCCACGACAGGAGCTCTGGAAACACCATATATTTT. It translates to CAWSAPHDRSSGNTIYF.

This clone has a single count. This chain joins TRBV7-8 and TRBJ2-7, with 7 bases matching TRBD1. V shed 5 bases, J shed 0 bases, and the junction held 4 bases outside the gene matches. The CDR3 has 14 amino acids. The germline CDR1 and CDR2 sequences are SGHVS and FQNEAQ. CDR3 sequence: CASSQDRLSYEQYF. The CDR3 coding sequence is TGTGCCAGCAGCCAGGACAGGCTCTCCTACGAGCAGTACTTC. Supplemented by reference TRBV7-8 and TRBJ2-7, the full variable domain reads GAGVSQSPRYKVAKRGQDVALRCDPISGHVSLFWYQQALGQGPEFLTYFQNEAQLDKSGLPSDRFFAERPEGSVSTLKIQRTQQEDSAVYLCASSQDRLSYEQYFGPGTRLTVT.

The chain has TRBV28 and TRBJ2-7; possibly TRBD2 for D (6 bases). The CDR3 spans 15 residues. V was pared by 6 bases and J by 0 bases, with 15 bases between. From germline, CDR1 is MDHEN and CDR2 SYDVKM. The CDR3 region has the DNA TGTGCCAGCAGCTCAGGGTCGGGACTCTCCTACGAGCAGTACTTC. Translation gives CASSSGSGLSYEQYF.

The V call is TRBV5-1, the J call TRBJ2-2; 14 bases are a match to TRBD2. The CDR3 extends over 16 amino acids. From germline, CDR1 is SGHRS and CDR2 YFSETQ. Losses at the gene ends were 3 bases for V and 6 bases for J; bases not matched to a gene: 4. The CDR3 nucleotides are TGCGCCAGCAGCTGGGGACTAGCGGGAGTTTCCGGGGAGCTGTTTTTT. Its translation: CASSWGLAGVSGELFF. The complete variable domain, with remaining parts taken from reference TRBV5-1 and TRBJ2-2, reads KAGVTQTPRYLIKTRGQQVTLSCSPISGHRSVSWYQQTPGQGLQFLFEYFSETQRNKGNFPGRFSGRQFSNSRSEMNVSTLELGDSALYLCASSWGLAGVSGELFFGEGSRLTVL.

J is TRBJ1-2 and V is TRBV6-2 or TRBV6-3, with 7 bases matching TRBD1. The V and J ends lost 4 bases and 7 bases, in that order; junction bases with no gene match: 6. The CDR3 covers 13 residues. Per germline, CDR1 MNHEY and CDR2 SVGEGT. The CDR3 is CASSFDRVGGYTF. The CDR3 coding sequence is TGTGCCAGCAGTTTCGACAGGGTCGGTGGCTACACCTTC.